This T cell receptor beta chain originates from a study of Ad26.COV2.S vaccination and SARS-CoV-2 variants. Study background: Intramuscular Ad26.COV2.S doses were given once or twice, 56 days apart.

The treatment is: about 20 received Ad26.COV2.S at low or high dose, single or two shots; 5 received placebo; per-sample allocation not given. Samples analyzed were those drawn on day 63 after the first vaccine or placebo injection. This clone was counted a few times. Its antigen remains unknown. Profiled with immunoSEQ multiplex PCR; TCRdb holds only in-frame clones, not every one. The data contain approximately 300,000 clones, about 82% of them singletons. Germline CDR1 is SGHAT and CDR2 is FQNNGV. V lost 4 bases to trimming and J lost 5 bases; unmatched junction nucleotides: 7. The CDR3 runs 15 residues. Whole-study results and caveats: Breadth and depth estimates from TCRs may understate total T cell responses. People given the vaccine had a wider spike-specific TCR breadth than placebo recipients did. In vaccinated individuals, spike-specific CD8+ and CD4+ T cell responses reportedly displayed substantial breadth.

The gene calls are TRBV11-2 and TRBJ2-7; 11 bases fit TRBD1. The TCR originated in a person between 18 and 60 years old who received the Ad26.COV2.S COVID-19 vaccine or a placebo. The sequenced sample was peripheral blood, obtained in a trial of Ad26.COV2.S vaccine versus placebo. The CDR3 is CASSSWTGGPNEQYF. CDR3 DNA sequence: TGTGCCAGCAGCTCTTGGACAGGGGGCCCGAACGAGCAGTACTTC.